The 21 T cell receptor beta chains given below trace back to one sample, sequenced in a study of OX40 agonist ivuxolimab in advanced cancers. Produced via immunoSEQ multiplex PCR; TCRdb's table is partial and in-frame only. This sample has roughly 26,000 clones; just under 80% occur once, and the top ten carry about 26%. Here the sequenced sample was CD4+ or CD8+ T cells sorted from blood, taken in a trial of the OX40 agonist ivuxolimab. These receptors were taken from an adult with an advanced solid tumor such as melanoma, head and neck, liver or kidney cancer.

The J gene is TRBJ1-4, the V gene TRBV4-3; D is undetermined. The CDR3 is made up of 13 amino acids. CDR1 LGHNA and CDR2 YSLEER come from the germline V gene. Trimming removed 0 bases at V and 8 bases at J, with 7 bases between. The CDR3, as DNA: TGCGCCAGCAGCCAAGATATCTGGGAAAAACTGTTTTTT. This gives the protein CASSQDIWEKLFF.

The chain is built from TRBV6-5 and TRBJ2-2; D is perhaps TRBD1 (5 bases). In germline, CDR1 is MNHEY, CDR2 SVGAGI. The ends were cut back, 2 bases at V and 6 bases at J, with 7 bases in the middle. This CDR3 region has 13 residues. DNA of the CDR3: TGTGCCAGCAGTTACGACAGACCCGGGGAGCTGTTTTTT. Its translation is CASSYDRPGELFF.

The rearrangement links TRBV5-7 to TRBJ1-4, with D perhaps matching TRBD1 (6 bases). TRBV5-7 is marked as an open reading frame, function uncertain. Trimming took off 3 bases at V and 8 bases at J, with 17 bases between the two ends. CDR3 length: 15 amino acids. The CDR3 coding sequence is TGTGCCAGCAGCTGTACAGGGCACAGATGGGAAAAACTGTTTTTT. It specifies CASSCTGHRWEKLFF.

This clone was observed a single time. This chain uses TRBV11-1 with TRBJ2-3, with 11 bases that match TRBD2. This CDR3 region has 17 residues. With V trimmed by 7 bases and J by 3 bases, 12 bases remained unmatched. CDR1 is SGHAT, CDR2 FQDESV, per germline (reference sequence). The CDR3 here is CASTLVPTSGKTDTQYF. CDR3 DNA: TGTGCCAGCACCCTAGTACCGACTAGCGGGAAAACAGATACGCAGTATTTT.

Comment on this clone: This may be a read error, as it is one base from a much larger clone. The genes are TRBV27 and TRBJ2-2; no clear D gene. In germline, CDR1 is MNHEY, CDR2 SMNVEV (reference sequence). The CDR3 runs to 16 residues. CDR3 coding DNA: TGTACCAGCAGTGCACCTAGTTTCTCGAACACCGGGGAGCTGTTTTTT. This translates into CTSSAPSFSNTGELFF.

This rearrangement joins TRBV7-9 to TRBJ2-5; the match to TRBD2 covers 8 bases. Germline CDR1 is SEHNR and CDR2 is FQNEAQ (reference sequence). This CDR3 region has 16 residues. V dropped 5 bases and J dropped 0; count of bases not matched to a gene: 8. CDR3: CASSAGEREYQETQYF. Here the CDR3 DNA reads TGTGCCAGCAGCGCTGGGGAGCGGGAGTACCAAGAGACCCAGTACTTC.

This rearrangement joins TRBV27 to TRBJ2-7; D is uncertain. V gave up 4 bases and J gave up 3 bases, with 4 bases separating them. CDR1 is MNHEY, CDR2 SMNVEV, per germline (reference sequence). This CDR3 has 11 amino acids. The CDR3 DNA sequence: TGTGCCAGCAGTTCCCTCTACGAGCAGTACTTC. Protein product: CASSSLYEQYF.

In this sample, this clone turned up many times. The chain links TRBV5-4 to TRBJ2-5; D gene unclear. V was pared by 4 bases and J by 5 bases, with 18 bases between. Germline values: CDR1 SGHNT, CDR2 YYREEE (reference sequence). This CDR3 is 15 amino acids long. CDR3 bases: TGTGCCAGCAGCCTGGAGACCGATGAGAGGGAGACCCAGTACTTC. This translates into CASSLETDERETQYF.

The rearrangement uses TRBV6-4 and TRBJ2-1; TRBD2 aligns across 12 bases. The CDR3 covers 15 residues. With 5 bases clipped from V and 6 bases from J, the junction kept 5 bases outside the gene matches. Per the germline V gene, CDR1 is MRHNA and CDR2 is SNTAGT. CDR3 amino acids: CASSQTSGSVNEQFF. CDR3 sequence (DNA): TGTGCCAGCAGTCAGACTAGCGGGAGTGTCAATGAGCAGTTCTTC.

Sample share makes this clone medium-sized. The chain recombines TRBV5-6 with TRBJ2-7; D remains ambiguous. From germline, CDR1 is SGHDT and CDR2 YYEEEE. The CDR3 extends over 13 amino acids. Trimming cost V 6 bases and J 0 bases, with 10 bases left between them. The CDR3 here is CASMNGISYEQYF. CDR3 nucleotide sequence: TGTGCCAGCATGAACGGAATCTCCTACGAGCAGTACTTC.

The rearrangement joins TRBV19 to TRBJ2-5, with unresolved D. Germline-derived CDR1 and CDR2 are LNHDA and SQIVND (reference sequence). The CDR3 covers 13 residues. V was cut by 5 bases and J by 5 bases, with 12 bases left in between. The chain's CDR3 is CASSLYSAETQYF. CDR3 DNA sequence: TGTGCCAGTAGTCTATATTCGGCGGAGACCCAGTACTTC.

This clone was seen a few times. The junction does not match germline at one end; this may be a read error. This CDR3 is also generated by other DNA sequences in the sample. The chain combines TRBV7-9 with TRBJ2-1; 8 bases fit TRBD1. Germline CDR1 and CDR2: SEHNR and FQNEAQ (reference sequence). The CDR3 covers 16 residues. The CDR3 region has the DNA TGTGCCAGCAGCCCCCCCGGACAGGGTGTCGACAATGAGCAATTCTTC. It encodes CASSPPGQGVDNEQFF.

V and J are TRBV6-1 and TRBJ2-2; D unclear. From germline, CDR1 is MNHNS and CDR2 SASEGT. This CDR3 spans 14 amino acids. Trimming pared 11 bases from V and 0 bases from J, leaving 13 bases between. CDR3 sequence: CALRRQTNTGELFF. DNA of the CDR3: TGTGCCCTGCGGCGGCAGACGAACACCGGGGAGCTGTTTTTT.

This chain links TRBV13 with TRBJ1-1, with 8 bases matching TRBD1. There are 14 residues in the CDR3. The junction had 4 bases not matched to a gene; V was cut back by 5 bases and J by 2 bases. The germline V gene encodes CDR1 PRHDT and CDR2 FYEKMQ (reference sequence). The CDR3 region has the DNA TGTGCCAGCAGCAACGACAGGGGAAACACTGAAGCTTTCTTT. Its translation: CASSNDRGNTEAFF.

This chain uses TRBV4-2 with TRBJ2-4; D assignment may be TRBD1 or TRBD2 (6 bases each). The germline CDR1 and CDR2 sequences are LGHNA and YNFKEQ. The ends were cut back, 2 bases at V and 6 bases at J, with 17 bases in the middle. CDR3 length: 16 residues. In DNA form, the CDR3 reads TGTGCCAGCAGCCAATCGGACGGGGGCGCCCTAAACATTCAGTACTTC. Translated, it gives CASSQSDGGALNIQYF.

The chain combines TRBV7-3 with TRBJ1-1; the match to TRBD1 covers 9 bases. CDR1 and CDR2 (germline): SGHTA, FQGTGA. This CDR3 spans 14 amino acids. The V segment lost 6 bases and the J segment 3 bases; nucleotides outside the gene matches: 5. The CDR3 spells CASSHTGGYTEAFF. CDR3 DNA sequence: TGTGCCAGCAGTCATACAGGGGGCTACACTGAAGCTTTCTTT.

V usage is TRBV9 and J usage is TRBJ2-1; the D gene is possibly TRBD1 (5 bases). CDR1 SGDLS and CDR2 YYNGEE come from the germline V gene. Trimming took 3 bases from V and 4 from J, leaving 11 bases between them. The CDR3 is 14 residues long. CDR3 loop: CASSAEQGYNEQFF. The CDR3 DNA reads TGTGCCAGCAGCGCCGAGCAGGGTTACAATGAGCAGTTCTTC.

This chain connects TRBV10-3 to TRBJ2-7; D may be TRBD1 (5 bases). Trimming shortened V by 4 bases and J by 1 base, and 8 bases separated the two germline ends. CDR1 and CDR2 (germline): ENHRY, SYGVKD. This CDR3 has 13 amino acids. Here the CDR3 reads CAISGQGSYEQYF. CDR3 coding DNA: TGTGCCATCAGTGGCCAGGGTTCCTACGAGCAGTACTTC.

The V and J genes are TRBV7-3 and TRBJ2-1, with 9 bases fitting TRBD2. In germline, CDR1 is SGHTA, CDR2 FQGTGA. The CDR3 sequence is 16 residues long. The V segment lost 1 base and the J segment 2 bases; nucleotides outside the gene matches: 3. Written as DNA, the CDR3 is TGTGCCAGCAGCTTAAACGAGCGGGGGGCCTACAATGAGCAGTTCTTC. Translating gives CASSLNERGAYNEQFF.

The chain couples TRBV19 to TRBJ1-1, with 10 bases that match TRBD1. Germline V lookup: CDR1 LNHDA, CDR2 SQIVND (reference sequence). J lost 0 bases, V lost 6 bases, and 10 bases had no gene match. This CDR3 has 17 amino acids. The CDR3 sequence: CASSPRDRGVMNTEAFF. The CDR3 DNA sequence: TGTGCCAGTAGCCCCCGGGACAGGGGCGTTATGAACACTGAAGCTTTCTTT.

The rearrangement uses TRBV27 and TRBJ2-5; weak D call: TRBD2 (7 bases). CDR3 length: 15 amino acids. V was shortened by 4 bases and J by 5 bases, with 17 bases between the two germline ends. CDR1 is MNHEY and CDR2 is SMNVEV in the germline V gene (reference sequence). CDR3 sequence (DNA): TGTGCCAGCAGTTCATCCCGGGGGGCATGGGAGACCCAGTACTTC. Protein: CASSSSRGAWETQYF.